What follows describes a single TCR beta chain. V gave up 2 bases and J gave up 4 bases; unmatched junction bases: 7. The CDR3 spans 16 residues. CDR1 is MNHEY and CDR2 is SVGAGI in the germline V gene. TCRdb's copy holds only in-frame clones and misses some; the assay was immunoSEQ multiplex PCR. The sample carries about 240,000 clones, approximately 86% recorded once. This entry is derived from a study of blood T cell repertoires in COVID-19. In the study overall: Material from acute and convalescent COVID-19 was sourced from the United States, Italy and Spain. T cells, B-cell-depleted T cells, or PBMCs provided the cDNA or gDNA that served as material.

V is TRBV6-5 and J is TRBJ2-1; 8 bases fit TRBD1. Sequenced: PBMCs or T cells enriched from blood (not recorded which). The receptor was derived from a woman aged 25 to 39 with acute COVID-19. The chain's CDR3 is CASSYGLGQEYNEQFF. The CDR3 nucleotides read TGTGCCAGCAGTTACGGGTTGGGACAGGAGTACAATGAGCAGTTCTTC.